Sequencing of this TCR beta chain was carried out in a study of blood T cell repertoires in COVID-19. Study details: Specimens from acute and convalescent COVID-19 originated in the United States, Italy and Spain. In each case, the material was cDNA or gDNA derived from T cells, B-cell-depleted T cells, or PBMCs.

The CDR3 runs to 16 residues. Germline V gene lookup returns CDR1 MNHEY and CDR2 SMNVEV (reference sequence). V was pared by 6 bases and J by 6 bases, with 21 bases between. In the authors' workflow: Quantification of nucleated cells was approximated via reference gene primer amplification. TCRdb's table, derived via immunoSEQ multiplex PCR, lists solely in-frame clones and lacks some. The DNA was the basis for D and trimming; V, J and clone size are from that table. Here the sample spans more than 150,000 clones, under 90% being singletons. This sequence originates from a human donor in a cohort sampled during active COVID-19. Input material: peripheral blood. V is TRBV27 and J is TRBJ1-5; D perhaps matches TRBD1 (6 bases). CDR3 sequence (DNA): TGTGCCAGCAGCCCTAACGCAGGGGCTTCAAGTCAGCCCCAGCATTTT. Residues: CASSPNAGASSQPQHF.